Included here is one T cell receptor beta chain sequence, with context. The data derive from a study of blood T cell repertoires in COVID-19. Across the study: Collection of acute and convalescent COVID-19 samples took place in the United States, Italy and Spain. PBMCs, B-cell-depleted T cells, or T cells provided the cDNA or gDNA that made up the material.

Ages ranged from roughly 18 to 100 years, with residence in 24 US areas. Clinical history as reported by participants underpinned cohort assignment. Data came from immunoSEQ multiplex PCR; TCRdb stores just in-frame clones and leaves some out. Found here are 200,000 or so clones, approximately 92% of them singletons; the top ten hold 3% to 4%. Trimming stripped 5 bases from V and 2 bases from J, with 8 bases between. Per germline, CDR1 LNHDA and CDR2 SQIVND (reference sequence). CDR3 size: 13 residues. The specimen sequenced was PBMCs or T cells enriched from blood (not recorded which). The chain joins TRBV19 to TRBJ2-3, with a tentative D call TRBD1 (6 bases). This TCR came from a woman aged 18-35 years in a cohort exposed to, infected with or recovered from COVID-19 (not recorded which). The CDR3 here is CASSYRATDTQYF. CDR3 coding DNA: TGTGCCAGTAGTTACAGGGCCACAGATACGCAGTATTTT. Full variable domain (rest looked up from reference TRBV19 and TRBJ2-3): DGGITQSPKYLFRKEGQNVTLSCEQNLNHDAMYWYRQDPGQGLRLIYYSQIVNDFQKGDIAEGYSVSREKKESFPLTVTSAQKNPTAFYLCASSYRATDTQYFGPGTRLTVL.